The 2 T cell receptor beta chains below come from one sample, sequenced in a study of identical twins. Each CDR3 protein is one row after TCRdb ran MiXCR on the 5' RACE reads. Of about 570,000 distinct CDR3 sequences detected, just under 10% appear once; the ten largest clones hold around 3%. Separately, the same data were catalogued under a study of yellow fever vaccine responses in identical twins.

The specimen was PBMCs. The source of these receptors is a woman aged 18-29 years in good health.

Ten or more counts support this clonotype. This chain links TRBV10-3 with TRBJ2-7, with TRBD2 identical over 8 bases. V trimming: 6 bases; J trimming: 2 bases; junction bases outside the gene matches: 6. The CDR3 is made up of 14 amino acids. The germline CDR1 and CDR2 sequences are ENHRY and SYGVKD. As DNA, the CDR3 is TGTGCCATCAGGGGAGGTAGCGGGGCCTACGAGCAGTACTTC. This codes for CAIRGGSGAYEQYF.

This clonotype was seen more than once but under ten times. The V gene is TRBV28, the J gene TRBJ2-7, with 7 positions matching TRBD1. The CDR3 has 14 residues. The germline V gene encodes CDR1 MDHEN and CDR2 SYDVKM. J lost 4 bases, V lost 8 bases, and 11 bases had no gene match. CDR3: CASRPPGTAYEQYF. Here the CDR3 DNA reads TGTGCCAGCCGGCCCCCCGGGACAGCATACGAGCAGTACTTC.